The 20 T cell receptor beta chains given below trace back to one sample, sequenced in a study of shared clonotypes between healthy human individuals. Measured with immunoSEQ multiplex PCR; TCRdb has only the in-frame clones, and not every one. Here the sample spans about 1.1 million clones, around three quarters being singletons. Sequencing was done on a sample of memory CD4+ T cells from PBMCs. Subset described: CD45RA-negative fraction. These TCRs come from a man aged 18 to 35 in good health. Some clones in this sample may be carry-over from other donors' samples.

The chain recombines TRBV28 with TRBJ2-7; D perhaps matches TRBD1 (5 bases). CDR1 and CDR2 (germline): MDHEN, SYDVKM. The CDR3 has 15 residues. V shed 4 bases and J shed 6 bases, with 19 bases lying between them. The CDR3 reads CASSSWKLGLSEQYF. As DNA, the CDR3 is TGTGCCAGCAGTTCCTGGAAGTTGGGGCTCTCCGAGCAGTACTTC. The full variable domain, rest sourced from reference TRBV28 and TRBJ2-7, is DVKVTQSSRYLVKRTGEKVFLECVQDMDHENMFWYRQDPGLGLRLIYFSYDVKMKEKGDIPEGYSVSREKKERFSLILESASTNQTSMYLCASSSWKLGLSEQYFGPGTRLTVT.

The V call is TRBV7-2, the J call TRBJ1-5; D might be TRBD1 (6 bases). V was shortened by 5 bases and J by 7 bases, with 21 bases between the two germline ends. CDR1 SGHTA and CDR2 FQGNSA come from the germline V gene. The CDR3 extends over 16 amino acids. The CDR3 sequence: CASSPQPTGRGQPQHF. The CDR3 DNA reads as TGTGCCAGCAGCCCACAACCAACAGGGCGCGGACAGCCCCAGCATTTT.

The DNA of the CDR3 is TGTGCCAGCAGCTTAGTAGGGCTGGGGGAGACCCAGTACTTC. Translated: CASSLVGLGETQYF. The rearrangement links TRBV7-8 to TRBJ2-5; no clear D. In germline, CDR1 is SGHVS, CDR2 FQNEAQ. This CDR3 has 14 residues. Trimming left V 1 base short and J 5 bases short, with 11 bases between.

This clone was counted between two and nine times. The same CDR3 also results from other DNA sequences found in this sample. The CDR3 DNA sequence: TGTGCCAGCTCACCACCGGGGGGGACGCAGTATTTT. Protein: CASSPPGGTQYF. The rearrangement uses TRBV18 and TRBJ2-3; TRBD2 matches 7 bases. There are 12 residues in the CDR3. CDR1 is KGHSH, CDR2 LQKENI, per germline. Trimming took 0 bases from V and 9 from J; bases not matched to a gene: 0.

The V and J genes are TRBV5-1 and TRBJ2-1, with D perhaps assigned TRBD1 or TRBD2 (6 bases each). Trimming stripped 7 bases from V and 9 bases from J, with 17 bases between. CDR1 and CDR2 from the germline V gene are SGHRS and YFSETQ. The CDR3 is made up of 13 amino acids. The CDR3 here is CASGLTGGGEQFF. CDR3 bases: TGCGCCAGCGGATTAACAGGAGGGGGTGAGCAGTTCTTC.

Here the CDR3 reads CASSQDPRSEQFF. For the CDR3, the DNA is TGCGCCAGCAGCCAAGACCCTCGATCTGAGCAGTTCTTC. V usage is TRBV4-3 and J usage is TRBJ2-1; the D is unclear. There are 13 residues in the CDR3. Germline V gives CDR1 LGHNA, CDR2 YSLEER. The ends were cut back, 0 bases at V and 9 bases at J, with 9 bases in the middle.

This clone occurred many times. This chain connects TRBV11-1 to TRBJ2-1; 7 bases line up with TRBD1. This CDR3 spans 14 amino acids. Trimming cost V 5 bases and J 4 bases; bases outside gene matches: 5. From germline, CDR1 is SGHAT and CDR2 FQDESV (reference sequence). The CDR3 sequence is CASSMTRGYNEQFF. CDR3 nucleotide sequence: TGTGCCAGCAGCATGACCAGGGGGTACAATGAGCAGTTCTTC.

In this sample, this clone turned up a few times. The CDR3, as DNA: TGTGCCAGCTCGGACAGGGGTGTATCGAACACCGGGGAGCTGTTTTTT. It yields the protein CASSDRGVSNTGELFF. This chain joins TRBV5-4 and TRBJ2-2, with 9 bases fitting TRBD1. With 7 bases clipped from V and 0 bases from J, the junction kept 7 bases outside the gene matches. This CDR3 comprises 16 residues. Per the germline V gene, CDR1 is SGHNT and CDR2 is YYREEE (reference sequence).

The genes are TRBV28 and TRBJ1-2, with a tentative D call TRBD1 (6 bases). Germline-derived CDR1 and CDR2 are MDHEN and SYDVKM. This CDR3 region has 14 residues. The V end lost 8 bases, the J end lost 6 bases, and 19 bases lay between the germline ends. CDR3 in amino acids: CASRRRGRIDGYTF. In nucleotides, the CDR3 is TGTGCCAGCCGGAGGCGGGGGCGTATCGATGGCTACACCTTC.

Concerning this clone: Other DNA sequences in this specimen translate into the identical CDR3. This chain's CDR3 is CASSLLDYEQYF. The CDR3 bases are TGTGCCAGCAGCCTACTAGACTACGAGCAGTACTTC. The genes are TRBV28 and TRBJ2-7, with D perhaps TRBD2 (5 bases). The ends were cut back, 6 bases at V and 3 bases at J, with 9 bases in the middle. CDR1 and CDR2 (germline): MDHEN, SYDVKM. The CDR3 is 12 amino acids.

This sequence joins TRBV5-4 and TRBJ2-1, with TRBD2 matching over 10 bases. This CDR3 contains 17 residues. The V gene end was trimmed by 4 bases and the J gene end by 4 bases; junction bases not matched to a gene: 11. CDR1 and CDR2 (germline): SGHNT, YYREEE (reference sequence). In DNA, the CDR3 is TGTGCCAGCAGCGCGGCGGCTAGCGGGAGTGGGTACAATGAGCAGTTCTTC. This translates into CASSAAASGSGYNEQFF.

The V gene is TRBV7-3, the J gene TRBJ2-2; D perhaps matches TRBD1 (6 bases). The CDR3 length is 12 residues. V shed 2 bases and J shed 8 bases, with 6 bases lying between them. Germline V gene lookup returns CDR1 SGHTA and CDR2 FQGTGA. CDR3 DNA: TGTGCCAGCAGCTTAGACAGGGGGGAGCTGTTTTTT. Amino acid sequence: CASSLDRGELFF.

This chain connects TRBV7-9 to TRBJ2-1; 10 bases match TRBD2. The CDR3 extends over 15 amino acids. Germline CDR1 and CDR2: SEHNR and FQNEAQ (reference sequence). The trim removed 5 bases at V and 10 bases at J, leaving 11 bases unmatched. The CDR3 DNA follows: TGTGCCAGCAGCCCGCGGGCCGGGACTAGCGCGGAGCAGTTCTTC. As protein: CASSPRAGTSAEQFF. The full variable domain, in which reference TRBV7-9 and TRBJ2-1 provide the parts outside the CDR3, is DTGVSQNPRHKITKRGQNVTFRCDPISEHNRLYWYRQTLGQGPEFLTYFQNEAQLEKSRLLSDRFSAERPKGSFSTLEIQRTEQGDSAMYLCASSPRAGTSAEQFFGPGTRLTVL.

The gene calls are TRBV7-6 and TRBJ2-2, with 12 bases fitting TRBD2. The CDR3 covers 18 residues. Trimming took 2 bases from V and 10 from J; bases not matched to a gene: 14. Looked up from germline, CDR1 is SGHVS and CDR2 is FNYEAQ. CDR3: CASSLSFVVRLAGVELFF. The CDR3 bases are TGTGCCAGCAGCTTAAGCTTCGTCGTTCGACTAGCGGGAGTGGAGCTGTTTTTT.

This chain joins TRBV6-5 and TRBJ2-2; unclear D gene. There are 14 residues in the CDR3. Germline CDR1 and CDR2: MNHEY and SVGAGI. Deletions cut 2 bases from V and 5 bases from J, with 9 bases between. The CDR3 spells CASSYTSMTGELFF. The CDR3 DNA reads as TGTGCCAGCAGTTACACCAGTATGACCGGGGAGCTGTTTTTT.

This chain connects TRBV10-3 to TRBJ2-2; 15 nucleotides match TRBD2. Trimming removed 4 bases from V and 1 base from J; junction bases left unmatched: 1. Germline values: CDR1 ENHRY, CDR2 SYGVKD. This CDR3 is built from 17 residues. The CDR3 DNA is TGTGCCATCAGTGGGGGACTAGCGGGAGGGAACACCGGGGAGCTGTTTTTT. Encoded protein: CAISGGLAGGNTGELFF.

The rearrangement uses TRBV2 and TRBJ2-2, with D perhaps TRBD1 (6 bases). Germline values: CDR1 SNHLY, CDR2 FYNNEI. Trimming removed 6 bases from V and 2 bases from J, with 10 bases in between. The CDR3 runs 14 residues. CDR3: CASSKGDNTGELFF. The CDR3 DNA is TGTGCCAGCAGCAAGGGGGACAACACCGGGGAGCTGTTTTTT.

The rearrangement joins TRBV4-2 to TRBJ2-1, with 8 bases matching TRBD1. Trimming removed 0 bases from V and 7 bases from J; junction bases left unmatched: 5. Germline V gives CDR1 LGHNA, CDR2 YNFKEQ. The CDR3 extends over 15 amino acids. CDR3 DNA sequence: TGTGCCAGCAGCCAAGACAGGGGGCGGTTTAATGAGCAGTTCTTC. Encoded protein: CASSQDRGRFNEQFF.

This clone showed up just a few times. The chain joins TRBV6-1 to TRBJ1-1; D unclear. V lost 8 bases and J lost 4, with 8 bases in between. The CDR3 spans 11 residues. Germline CDR1 MNHNS, CDR2 SASEGT. CDR3 amino acids: CASRHLTEAFF. Written as DNA, the CDR3 is TGTGCCAGCCGGCACCTCACTGAAGCTTTCTTT.

This clone was recorded a few times. V and J are TRBV28 and TRBJ1-5, with a weak D call TRBD1 (5 bases). The length of the CDR3 is 16 residues. Germline-derived CDR1 and CDR2 are MDHEN and SYDVKM. Trimming removed 10 bases from V and 3 bases from J, with 22 bases in between. Here the CDR3 reads CATRRGEVGLNQPQHF. For the CDR3, the DNA is TGTGCCACCCGTCGGGGGGAGGTGGGCCTCAATCAGCCCCAGCATTTT. Full variable domain (outside the CDR3, taken from reference TRBV28 and TRBJ1-5): DVKVTQSSRYLVKRTGEKVFLECVQDMDHENMFWYRQDPGLGLRLIYFSYDVKMKEKGDIPEGYSVSREKKERFSLILESASTNQTSMYLCATRRGEVGLNQPQHFGDGTRLSIL.